The 12 T cell receptor beta chains reported below all come from one sample, sequenced in a study of T cells in Graves' hyperthyroidism and ophthalmopathy. The investigators amplified TCR beta CDR3 regions from RNA transcripts. An initial round of RT-PCR targeting the TCR CDR3 relied on the HTBI primer set. MiXCR, applied by TCRdb to the multiplex PCR reads, yields one record per CDR3 protein. The table shows about 210,000 distinct CDR3 sequences, with about a sixth occurring only once. Sample: blood. These receptors all come from a man aged 45 to 65 with Graves' hyperthyroidism.

V gene TRBV20-1 combines with J gene TRBJ1-4; D may be TRBD1 (6 bases). The V and J ends lost 1 base and 8 bases respectively, with 17 bases between them. The CDR3 contains 15 residues. Per the germline V gene, CDR1 is DFQATT and CDR2 is SNEGSKA (reference sequence). The CDR3 region is CSARGWPGVEEKLFF. The CDR3 bases are TGCAGTGCTAGAGGTTGGCCAGGGGTAGAAGAAAAACTGTTTTTT.

The chain combines TRBV19 with TRBJ2-7; the match to TRBD1 covers 7 bases. Germline CDR1 reads LNHDA; CDR2 reads SQIVND (reference sequence). This CDR3 region has 14 residues. V was pared by 6 bases and J by 0 bases, with 5 bases of the junction left unmatched. The CDR3 bases are TGTGCCAGTAGCGGGACAGTATACTCCTACGAGCAGTACTTC. It yields the protein CASSGTVYSYEQYF. Combining the CDR3 with reference TRBV19 and TRBJ2-7 gives the whole variable domain DGGITQSPKYLFRKEGQNVTLSCEQNLNHDAMYWYRQDPGQGLRLIYYSQIVNDFQKGDIAEGYSVSREKKESFPLTVTSAQKNPTAFYLCASSGTVYSYEQYFGPGTRLTVT.

The genes are TRBV18 and TRBJ2-5, with 9 bases lining up with TRBD1. The CDR3 consists of 14 residues. The germline gives CDR1 KGHSH, CDR2 LQKENI. V gave up 6 bases and J gave up 5 bases; unmatched junction bases: 7. The CDR3 reads CASSATGTGETQYF. The CDR3 DNA follows: TGTGCCAGCTCTGCTACCGGGACAGGGGAGACCCAGTACTTC.

The chain has TRBV6-1 and TRBJ1-1; D is ambiguous. CDR1 and CDR2 from the germline V gene are MNHNS and SASEGT. The CDR3 is 13 amino acids. V shed 1 base and J shed 9 bases, with 12 bases lying between them. CDR3 DNA: TGTGCCAGCAGTGAAGGCCCGTACAGAAAAGCTTTCTTT. Translating gives CASSEGPYRKAFF.

This clonotype was seen a few times. The germline gene is not matched at one end of the junction; a read error may be the cause. The CDR3 loop reads CTSSFPGDETQYF. CDR3 nucleotides: TGTACCAGCAGCTTCCCAGGGGATGAGACCCAGTACTTC. The rearrangement joins TRBV7-9 to TRBJ2-5; tentatively, D is TRBD1 (6 bases). Germline lookup yields CDR1 SEHNR and CDR2 FQNEAQ (reference sequence). The CDR3 is made up of 13 amino acids. Full variable domain (remainder filled in from reference TRBV7-9 and TRBJ2-5): DTGVSQNPRHKITKRGQNVTFRCDPISEHNRLYWYRQTLGQGPEFLTYFQNEAQLEKSRLLSDRFSAERPKGSFSTLEIQRTEQGDSAMYLCTSSFPGDETQYFGPGTRLLVL.

The chain carries TRBV9 and TRBJ2-2; TRBD2 agrees at 7 bases. V lost 6 bases and J lost 4; bases outside the gene matches: 12. Germline CDR1 reads SGDLS; CDR2 reads YYNGEE. The CDR3 has 16 amino acids. The CDR3 bases are TGTGCCAGCACCCGAGCGGGAAACCCGAGCACCGGGGAGCTGTTTTTT. It translates to CASTRAGNPSTGELFF.

This clonotype was detected many times. The chain carries TRBV5-1 and TRBJ2-1; 7 bases align to TRBD2. The CDR3 is 13 amino acids. The junction had 5 bases not matched to a gene; V was cut back by 4 bases and J by 7 bases. Germline V gene lookup returns CDR1 SGHRS and CDR2 YFSETQ. The CDR3 here is CASSGGSGNEQFF. DNA for the CDR3: TGCGCCAGCAGCGGCGGGAGTGGGAATGAGCAGTTCTTC.

This chain connects TRBV28 to TRBJ1-1; 8 bases map to TRBD1. This CDR3 has 16 amino acids. Per the germline V gene, CDR1 is MDHEN and CDR2 is SYDVKM. Trimming removed 8 bases from V and 2 bases from J; junction bases left unmatched: 13. The DNA for the CDR3 is TGTGCCAGCGGGGAGACAGGGGCGCCCTTTAACACTGAAGCTTTCTTT. Protein product: CASGETGAPFNTEAFF.

This clonotype occurred a few times. V is TRBV28 and J is TRBJ1-4; 9 bases line up with TRBD1. Per the germline V gene, CDR1 is MDHEN and CDR2 is SYDVKM. The CDR3 is 15 amino acids. J gave up 8 bases and V 6 bases, and 10 bases lay outside the gene matches. The CDR3 region is CASSPGTGTEEKLFF. In nucleotides, the CDR3 is TGTGCCAGCAGCCCCGGGACAGGGACGGAGGAAAAACTGTTTTTT.

This rearrangement joins TRBV11-2 to TRBJ2-5; TRBD1 is a possible D gene (5 bases). Germline values: CDR1 SGHAT, CDR2 FQNNGV. The V and J ends lost 4 bases and 5 bases respectively, with 17 bases between them. The CDR3 sequence is 15 residues long. CDR3: CASSSHSPGLETQYF. The CDR3 nucleotides read TGTGCCAGCAGCTCGCACTCCCCAGGGTTGGAGACCCAGTACTTC.

This clonotype was observed at least ten times. The V gene is TRBV11-2, the J gene TRBJ1-1, with D maybe TRBD1 (5 bases). The V end lost 5 bases, the J end lost 4 bases, and 11 bases lay between the germline ends. CDR1 and CDR2 from the germline V gene are SGHAT and FQNNGV. This CDR3 region has 13 residues. The CDR3 DNA follows: TGTGCCAGCAGCCTGATCGGGGCCACTGAAGCTTTCTTT. Translation: CASSLIGATEAFF.

The rearrangement uses TRBV11-3 and TRBJ2-2, with D possibly called TRBD1 or TRBD2 (6 bases each). CDR1 SGHNT and CDR2 YENEEA come from the germline V gene. The CDR3 sequence is 18 residues long. Trimming pared 0 bases from V and 2 bases from J, leaving 16 bases between. CDR3 loop: CASSLDLLGGGNTGELFF. CDR3 nucleotide sequence: TGTGCCAGCAGCTTAGATCTCCTCGGGGGCGGAAACACCGGGGAGCTGTTTTTT. Full variable domain (remainder filled in from reference TRBV11-3 and TRBJ2-2): EAGVVQSPRYKIIEKKQPVAFWCNPISGHNTLYWYLQNLGQGPELLIRYENEEAVDDSQLPKDRFSAERLKGVDSTLKIQPAELGDSAVYLCASSLDLLGGGNTGELFFGEGSRLTVL.